Below are 14 T cell receptor beta chains sequenced from a single sample in a study of OX40 agonist ivuxolimab in advanced cancers. Method: immunoSEQ multiplex PCR; TCRdb's copy keeps in-frame clones and lacks some. The data hold 30,000 to 35,000 clones, with around four fifths observed a single time. The sample in question was CD4+ or CD8+ T cells sorted from blood, obtained in a trial of the OX40 agonist ivuxolimab. The receptors come from an adult with an advanced solid tumor such as melanoma, head and neck, liver or kidney cancer.

The chain carries TRBV5-1 and TRBJ2-2; a weak D match, TRBD1 (6 bases). CDR1 is SGHRS, CDR2 YFSETQ, per germline. This CDR3 comprises 15 residues. Trimming stripped 0 bases from V and 1 base from J, with 7 bases between. The CDR3 nucleotides read TGCGCCAGCAGCTTGGGGGACATGAACACCGGGGAGCTGTTTTTT. It encodes CASSLGDMNTGELFF.

The chain is built from TRBV9 and TRBJ1-2, with 7 bases identical to TRBD1. Trimming cost V 3 bases and J 4 bases; bases outside gene matches: 9. The germline V gene encodes CDR1 SGDLS and CDR2 YYNGEE. The CDR3 spans 15 residues. The CDR3 DNA reads TGTGCCAGCAGCGGACAACAGGGGCTGGGCTATGGCTACACCTTC. Residues: CASSGQQGLGYGYTF.

This clone was detected once. The chain recombines TRBV5-5 with TRBJ1-1, with 10 bases matching TRBD1. Germline V gene sequence: CDR1 SGHKS, CDR2 YYEKEE (reference sequence). With 4 bases clipped from V and 6 bases from J, the junction kept 9 bases outside the gene matches. The CDR3 is made up of 15 amino acids. In nucleotides, the CDR3 is TGTGCCAGCAGCACCTCCGGGACAGGGGCATCTGAAGCTTTCTTT. Translating it yields CASSTSGTGASEAFF.

V usage is TRBV9 and J usage is TRBJ2-5; perhaps TRBD2 as D (5 bases). This CDR3 spans 15 amino acids. V was pared by 4 bases and J by 2 bases, with 15 bases between. Germline V CDR1 and CDR2: SGDLS, YYNGEE. The CDR3 region is CASSYSGRGQETQYF. CDR3 sequence (DNA): TGTGCCAGCAGCTACAGTGGCAGAGGGCAAGAGACCCAGTACTTC.

This chain connects TRBV13 to TRBJ1-1; the match to TRBD1 covers 7 bases. Germline V CDR1 and CDR2: PRHDT, FYEKMQ (reference sequence). The CDR3 is 15 amino acids. V was clipped by 6 bases and J by 4 bases; unmatched bases: 11. CDR3 DNA: TGTGCCAGCAGAGAGGGGGCAGCCATGGGCACTGAAGCTTTCTTT. Its translation is CASREGAAMGTEAFF. Looking up the rest from reference TRBV13 and TRBJ1-1 gives the full variable domain: AAGVIQSPRHLIKEKRETATLKCYPIPRHDTVYWYQQGPGQDPQFLISFYEKMQSDKGSIPDRFSAQQFSDYHSELNMSSLELGDSALYFCASREGAAMGTEAFFGQGTRLTVV.

The genes are TRBV7-3 and TRBJ2-3, with D uncertain. Germline V gives CDR1 SGHTA, CDR2 FQGTGA. The CDR3 is made up of 13 amino acids. V lost 2 bases, J lost 0 bases, and 3 bases lay in between. The CDR3 region is CASSLLSTDTQYF. DNA for the CDR3: TGTGCCAGCAGCTTACTCAGCACAGATACGCAGTATTTT.

This sequence joins TRBV6-5 and TRBJ1-1; D is undetermined. Trimming took 2 bases from V and 4 from J, leaving 11 bases between them. Germline V gives CDR1 MNHEY, CDR2 SVGAGI. This CDR3 has 14 residues. For the CDR3, the DNA is TGTGCCAGCAGTTACGAGATAGGAAGCACTGAAGCTTTCTTT. Its translation: CASSYEIGSTEAFF.

For the CDR3, the DNA is TGTGCCAGTAGTTGGCTAAGGGGCGCTGAAGCTTTCTTT. Protein product: CASSWLRGAEAFF. V and J are TRBV19 and TRBJ1-1, with D possibly matching TRBD1 (5 bases). The CDR3 consists of 13 residues. The V end was cut by 5 bases, the J end by 6 bases, with 13 bases between. From germline, CDR1 is LNHDA and CDR2 SQIVND (reference sequence).

The rearrangement uses TRBV7-3 and TRBJ1-2, with D possibly TRBD1 on 5 matching bases. Germline-derived CDR1 and CDR2 are SGHTA and FQGTGA. The V gene lost 4 bases and the J gene lost 4 bases, with 13 bases spanning the gap. This CDR3 comprises 14 residues. CDR3 nucleotide sequence: TGTGCCAGCAGCTCGAGTGGGGCAGCCTATGGCTACACCTTC. Its translation: CASSSSGAAYGYTF.

The V call is TRBV11-2, the J call TRBJ1-2, with D unclear. Trimming cost V 1 base and J 5 bases, with 8 bases left between them. Looked up from germline, CDR1 is SGHAT and CDR2 is FQNNGV. CDR3 length: 13 amino acids. The CDR3, as DNA: TGTGCCAGCAGCTTAGGGGTACTATATGGCTACACCTTC. This translates into CASSLGVLYGYTF.

The chain employs TRBV27 and TRBJ1-5; D is uncertain. Germline V gene sequence: CDR1 MNHEY, CDR2 SMNVEV (reference sequence). The CDR3 spans 13 residues. Trimming stripped 1 base from V and 2 bases from J, with 3 bases between. The CDR3 is CASSLFGNQPQHF. CDR3 nucleotides: TGTGCCAGCAGTTTATTCGGCAATCAGCCCCAGCATTTT.

In this sample, this clone turned up a few times. This chain links TRBV7-9 with TRBJ2-1, with 11 nucleotides matching TRBD1. Germline lookup yields CDR1 SEHNR and CDR2 FQNEAQ (reference sequence). The CDR3 has 15 residues. Trimming at V came to 2 bases and at J to 8 bases, leaving 5 bases not matched to a gene. The CDR3 protein is CASSLSGTGGDEQFF. CDR3 nucleotide sequence: TGTGCCAGCAGCTTAAGCGGGACAGGGGGTGATGAGCAGTTCTTC.

The chain recombines TRBV2 with TRBJ2-2; no firm D call. This CDR3 is built from 16 residues. Trimming left V 4 bases short and J 2 bases short, with 14 bases between. CDR1 is SNHLY and CDR2 is FYNNEI in the germline V gene. Written as DNA, the CDR3 is TGTGCCAGCAGTGTTTCGCCAATTAAAAACACCGGGGAGCTGTTTTTT. Amino acid sequence: CASSVSPIKNTGELFF.

This clone has at least ten counts. The chain combines TRBV29-1 with TRBJ2-3; D not certain. There are 12 residues in the CDR3. V was clipped by 5 bases and J by 4 bases, with 10 bases between them. Germline CDR1 is SQVTM and CDR2 is ANQGSEA. CDR3 nucleotide sequence: TGCAGCGTTCCTACTATGCCAGATACGCAGTATTTT. Its protein product is CSVPTMPDTQYF.